This TCR beta chain was identified in a study of T cells in Graves' hyperthyroidism and ophthalmopathy. Turning to this clonotype: Antigen specificity is unknown.

Findings and limits, study-wide: Most clonotypes expanded in the thyroid (above 0.001) were also present in blood.

The source material, RNA transcripts, was used to amplify TCR beta CDR3 regions. HTBI primers drove first-round RT-PCR of the TCR CDR3. MiXCR, applied by TCRdb to the multiplex PCR reads, yields one record per CDR3 protein. The table records 400,000 to 550,000 distinct CDR3 sequences, 13% to 15% of them present only once. The study based diagnoses on clinical symptoms, serum thyroxine and TRAb, thyroid ultrasound and orbital computed tomography. The sequenced material came from blood. The clonotype was recovered from a woman aged 18-29 years with Graves' hyperthyroidism.

CDR3 coding DNA: TGTGCCAGCAGTGGTGGGGGGATCAATCAGCCCCAGCATTTT. Protein product: CASSGGGINQPQHF. The chain is built from TRBV6-1 and TRBJ1-5, with a possible D match to TRBD1 (5 bases). The CDR3 extends over 14 amino acids. Germline CDR1 reads MNHNS; CDR2 reads SASEGT. Trimming took off 4 bases at V and 3 bases at J, with 10 bases between the two ends.